Listed below are T cell receptor beta chains from one sample, sequenced in a study of OX40 agonist ivuxolimab in advanced cancers. Sequencing used immunoSEQ multiplex PCR; TCRdb keeps in-frame clones, though not all of them. Among approximately 13,000 clones, 70% to 80% were seen once, and the ten largest hold around 40%. The specimen was CD4+ or CD8+ T cells sorted from blood, collected in a trial of the OX40 agonist ivuxolimab. All receptors come from an adult with an advanced solid tumor such as melanoma, head and neck, liver or kidney cancer. Both conserved end residues are part of each CDR3. D genes are given only for firm matches. Some rows mark clone size as missing; the rest say once, few, many or name a class of expanded clone.

abundance,d_gene,j_gene,v_gene,CDR3nt,CDR3aa
NA,NA,TRBJ2-2,TRBV10-3,TGTGCCATCAGCGTATCGGTGAACACCGGGGAGCTGTTTTTT,CAISVSVNTGELFF
NA,NA,TRBJ2-7,TRBV4-1,TGCGCCAGCAGCCAAGTTCGGGAATACGAGCAGTACTTC,CASSQVREYEQYF
NA,NA,TRBJ2-2,TRBV4-1,TGCGCCAGCAGTGACCTAAAGGACACCGGGGAGCTGTTTTTT,CASSDLKDTGELFF
NA,NA,TRBJ1-1,TRBV28,TGTGCCAGCAGTTCTCTGGAGAACACTGAAGCTTTCTTT,CASSSLENTEAFF
NA,NA,TRBJ1-1,TRBV28,TGTGCCAGCAGTTGGCAGCTCCTCGCGGGGGCTGAAGCTTTCTTT,CASSWQLLAGAEAFF
NA,NA,TRBJ1-2,TRBV30,TGTGCCTGGAGGGTTACAGGGATCTATGGCTACACCTTC,CAWRVTGIYGYTF
NA,NA,TRBJ2-1,TRBV7-6,TGTGCCAGCAGCTTAACCCTCCCCAGCTCCTACAATGAGCAGTTCTTC,CASSLTLPSSYNEQFF
NA,NA,TRBJ2-7,TRBV2,TGTGCCAGCAGTGAATTCCCTCGCCAGGTAGCCTACGAGCAGTACTTC,CASSEFPRQVAYEQYF
NA,TRBD2,TRBJ2-7,TRBV6-6,TGTGCCAGCAGGACTAGCGAGAGCTACGAGCAGTACTTC,CASRTSESYEQYF
NA,TRBD2,TRBJ2-5,TRBV27,TGTGCCAGCAGTTTAAGCCCCCCGGTGGGGGGATTGGTATCTAGCGGGGCGGAGACCCAGTACTTC,CASSLSPPVGGLVSSGAETQYF
NA,TRBD1,TRBJ2-5,TRBV29-1,TGCAGCGTCCCGGGACAGCATGCTACCCAGTACTTC,CSVPGQHATQYF
NA,TRBD1,TRBJ2-1,TRBV6-4,TGTGCCAGCAGTGACTCGACAGGGGGCAATGAGCAGTTCTTC,CASSDSTGGNEQFF
NA,NA,TRBJ2-3,TRBV12-1,TGTGCCAGCAGCTTCGGCGGCTTCCAGGCAGGAGATACGCAGTATTTT,CASSFGGFQAGDTQYF
NA,TRBD2,TRBJ2-7,TRBV5-4,TGTGCCAGCAGCCCGGGGACTAGCCGATCTCTCGGGGAGCAGTACTTC,CASSPGTSRSLGEQYF
NA,TRBD2,TRBJ2-2,TRBV30,TGTGCCTCATATCAAACTAGCGGGAGGGCAGCCGGGGAGCTGTTTTTT,CASYQTSGRAAGELFF
medium-sized,NA,TRBJ1-1,TRBV27,TGTGCCAGCAGTTTATCCGGGGTGAGCACTGAAGCTTTCTTT,CASSLSGVSTEAFF
NA,TRBD2,TRBJ2-3,TRBV9,TGTGCCAGTCAGCGGGAGGGCCTCTCAGATACGCAGTATTTT,CASQREGLSDTQYF
NA,TRBD1,TRBJ2-1,TRBV28,TGTGCCAGCAGGATCCGGGACAGGGTTAGCAATGAGCAGTTCTTC,CASRIRDRVSNEQFF
NA,NA,TRBJ2-6,TRBV6-4,TGTGCCAGCAGTGACTCGGAGTCTGGGGCCAACGTCCTGACTTTC,CASSDSESGANVLTF
NA,TRBD2,TRBJ2-7,TRBV7-8,TGTGCCAGCAGCCCCCAGGCTAGCGGCTACGAGCAGTACTTC,CASSPQASGYEQYF
NA,NA,TRBJ2-7,TRBV28,TGTGCCAGCAGTTTGGCGGTAGCAGGTGACGAGCAGTACTTC,CASSLAVAGDEQYF
NA,NA,TRBJ2-6,TRBV7-9,TGTGCCAGCACCCTTTACACCACCGGGGCCAACGTCCTGACTTTC,CASTLYTTGANVLTF
NA,TRBD1,TRBJ1-5,TRBV30,TGTGCCTGGAACAGGGGTGGCAATCAGCCCCAGCATTTT,CAWNRGGNQPQHF
NA,NA,TRBJ2-7,TRBV2,TGTGCCAGCAGTTGGGACGGTGGCTACGAGCAGTACTTC,CASSWDGGYEQYF
NA,NA,TRBJ2-3,TRBV2,TGTGCCAGCAGTGATGGCGGGGGCAAAGCTACGCAGTATTTT,CASSDGGGKATQYF
NA,TRBD2,TRBJ2-1,TRBV5-1,TGCGCCAGCAGCGCGAGCGGACTAGCTTCTGGTAATGAGCAGTTCTTC,CASSASGLASGNEQFF
few,TRBD1,TRBJ1-4,TRBV6-5,TGTGCCAGCAGTCAGGACAGGGAGGATGAAAAACTGTTTTTT,CASSQDREDEKLFF
once,NA,TRBJ2-1,TRBV5-4,TGTGCCAGCAGCACGGACGGTAGCTCCTACAATGAGCAGTTCTTC,CASSTDGSSYNEQFF
NA,NA,TRBJ2-1,TRBV6-1,TGTGCCAGCAGTGTGAGGCCCCCCCAGACCCCCTACAATGAGCAGTTCTTC,CASSVRPPQTPYNEQFF
few,TRBD1,TRBJ1-1,TRBV27,TGTGCCAGCAGCGACAGGGGCACTGAAGCTTTCTTT,CASSDRGTEAFF
few,NA,TRBJ2-2,TRBV29-1,TGCAGCGCCCAGGGATTCGACGGGACGAACACCGGGGAGCTGTTTTTT,CSAQGFDGTNTGELFF
NA,NA,TRBJ1-5,TRBV2,TGTGCCAGCAGTGATAGCGGTTATCAGCCCCAGCATTTT,CASSDSGYQPQHF
NA,NA,TRBJ1-4,TRBV19,TGTGCCAGTGCAGACCCGGGGGGAACTAATGAAAAACTGTTTTTT,CASADPGGTNEKLFF
NA,TRBD2,TRBJ2-5,TRBV6-1,TGTGCCAGCAGTGAAGCGAGCGGGAGTGCAGAGACCCAGTACTTC,CASSEASGSAETQYF
NA,NA,TRBJ1-2,TRBV18,TGTGCCAGCTCACCATCAGGGGAGAGACCCTATGGCTACACCTTC,CASSPSGERPYGYTF
NA,NA,TRBJ2-2,TRBV10-3,TGTGCCACCGCACCTTTCAGGGGTGGGACCGGGGAGCTGTTTTTT,CATAPFRGGTGELFF
few,NA,TRBJ2-3,TRBV5-4,TGTGCCAGCAGCCCGGTGGATAGCGGACGTCCAGATACGCAGTATTTT,CASSPVDSGRPDTQYF
many,NA,TRBJ2-2,TRBV10-1,TGCGCCAGCAGTGAAACCGGGGAGCTGTTTTTT,CASSETGELFF
once,TRBD1,TRBJ2-7,TRBV4-2,TGTGCCAGCAGCCAAGCGCCCCGGGACAGGGGGCACGAGCAGTACTTC,CASSQAPRDRGHEQYF
medium-sized,TRBD2,TRBJ2-7,TRBV27,TGTGCCAGCAGTCCTATAGCGGGAGCCCCCCACGAGCAGTACTTC,CASSPIAGAPHEQYF
few,NA,TRBJ1-5,TRBV4-1,TGCGCCAGCAGCCAAGATCACCCGAATCAGCCCCAGCATTTT,CASSQDHPNQPQHF
NA,NA,TRBJ2-1,TRBV2,TGTGCCAGCAGTGATTTGGGGGGGCCAAATGAGCAGTTCTTC,CASSDLGGPNEQFF
few,NA,TRBJ2-7,TRBV30,TGTGCCTGGAGTACCCCCCCGGGGGATATCTACGAGCAGTACTTC,CAWSTPPGDIYEQYF
NA,NA,TRBJ1-4,TRBV6-5,TGTGCCAGCAGTTTTACAGCGGCCTTGGGGGAAAAACTGTTTTTT,CASSFTAALGEKLFF
NA,TRBD2,TRBJ2-1,TRBV10-3,TGTGCCATCAGTGAACCCACCGGTCGGACTAGCGGGAGTTGGAATGAGCAGTTCTTC,CAISEPTGRTSGSWNEQFF
NA,NA,TRBJ2-1,TRBV11-3,TGTGCCAGCAGCTCCGCCGGTGAGCAGTTCTTC,CASSSAGEQFF
NA,NA,TRBJ2-1,TRBV5-5,TGTGCCAGCAGCTTTGGACCTCACAATGAGCAGTTCTTC,CASSFGPHNEQFF
NA,TRBD2,TRBJ2-1,TRBV7-2,TGTGCCAGCAGCGCCCGGGGGGGCAACGACAATGAGCAGTTCTTC,CASSARGGNDNEQFF
NA,NA,TRBJ1-5,TRBV19,TGTGCCAGTAGTATTGGGGGAGGGAGCAATCAGCCCCAGCATTTT,CASSIGGGSNQPQHF
medium-sized,TRBD2,TRBJ2-5,TRBV2,TGTGCCAGCAGGGAGGGAGGGAAAGAGACCCAGTACTTC,CASREGGKETQYF
NA,TRBD1,TRBJ1-2,TRBV9,TGTGCCAGCAGCGAGGACCCCGGGACAGGGGTTAATGGCTACACCTTC,CASSEDPGTGVNGYTF
NA,NA,TRBJ1-1,TRBV6-4,TGTGCCAGCAGTGCCTCGTCAAACACTGAAGCTTTCTTT,CASSASSNTEAFF
NA,TRBD1,TRBJ2-7,TRBV29-1,TGCAGCGTCCGGGACAGGGGGATCTACGAGCAGTACTTC,CSVRDRGIYEQYF
NA,NA,TRBJ2-7,TRBV6-1,TGTGCCAGCAGCAACTTTTACGAGCAGTACTTC,CASSNFYEQYF
NA,NA,TRBJ1-2,TRBV19,TGTGCCAGCCAAGAGGGAGAATGGCCACACACCTTC,CASQEGEWPHTF
NA,NA,TRBJ2-1,TRBV18,TGTGCCAGCTCACCAGTAAGCTCCTACAATGAGCAGTTCTTC,CASSPVSSYNEQFF
few,NA,TRBJ1-5,TRBV6-5,TGTGCCAGCAGTAGGACGGGGAGCAATCAGCCCCAGCATTTT,CASSRTGSNQPQHF
NA,TRBD2,TRBJ2-1,TRBV6-5,TGTGCCAGCAGCGGGACTAGCGGGACATACAATGAGCAGTTCTTC,CASSGTSGTYNEQFF
NA,NA,TRBJ1-1,TRBV19,TGTGCCAGTAGTATTGGTAGGGCGAGGAACACTGAAGCTTTCTTT,CASSIGRARNTEAFF